The source of this TCR beta chain is a study of blood T cell repertoires in COVID-19. As for the study in general: The samples span acute and convalescent COVID-19 from the United States, Italy and Spain. T cells, B-cell-depleted T cells, or PBMCs provided the cDNA or gDNA that served as material.

This CDR3 is 14 amino acids long. Germline V gene data show CDR1 as SEHNR and CDR2 as FQNEAQ (reference sequence). J gave up 6 bases and V 4 bases, and 2 bases lay outside the gene matches. How the authors handled the data: Cell counts per sample came from amplifying reference gene primers. TCRdb's table, derived via immunoSEQ multiplex PCR, lists solely in-frame clones and lacks some. That table is the source of V, J and clone size, and D and trimming were worked out from the DNA. The sample has a few hundred thousand clones; 65% to 90% are singletons. This sequence was found in a man aged 50 or older with acute or convalescent COVID-19. The rearrangement uses TRBV7-9 and TRBJ1-6; 8 nucleotides match TRBD1. The specimen sequenced was peripheral blood. DNA of the CDR3: TGTGCCAGCAGCTGGACAGGGCTTAATTCACCCCTCCACTTT. Protein product: CASSWTGLNSPLHF.